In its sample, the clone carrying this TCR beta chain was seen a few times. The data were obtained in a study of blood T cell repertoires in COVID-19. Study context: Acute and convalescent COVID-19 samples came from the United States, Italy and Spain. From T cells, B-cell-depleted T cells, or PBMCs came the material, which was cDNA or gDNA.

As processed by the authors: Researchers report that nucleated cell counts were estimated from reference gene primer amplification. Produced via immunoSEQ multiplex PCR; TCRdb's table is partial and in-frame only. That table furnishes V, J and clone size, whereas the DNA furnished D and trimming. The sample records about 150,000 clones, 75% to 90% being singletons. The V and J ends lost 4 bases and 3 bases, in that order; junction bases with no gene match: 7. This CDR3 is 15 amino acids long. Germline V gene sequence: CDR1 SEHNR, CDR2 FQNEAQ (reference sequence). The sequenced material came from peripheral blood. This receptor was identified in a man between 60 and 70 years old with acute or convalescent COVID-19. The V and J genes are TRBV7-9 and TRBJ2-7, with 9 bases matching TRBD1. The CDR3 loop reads CASSSRTGAFYEQYF. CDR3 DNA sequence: TGTGCCAGCAGCTCCCGGACAGGGGCCTTCTACGAGCAGTACTTC.